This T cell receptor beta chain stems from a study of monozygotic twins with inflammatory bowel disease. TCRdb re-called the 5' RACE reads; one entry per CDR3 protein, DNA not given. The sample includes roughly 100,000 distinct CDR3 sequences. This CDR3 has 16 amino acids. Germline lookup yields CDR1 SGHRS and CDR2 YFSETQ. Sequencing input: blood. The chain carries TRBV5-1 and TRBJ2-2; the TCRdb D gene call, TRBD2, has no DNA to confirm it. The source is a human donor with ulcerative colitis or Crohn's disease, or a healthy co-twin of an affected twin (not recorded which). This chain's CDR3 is CASSLMWRELYGELFF. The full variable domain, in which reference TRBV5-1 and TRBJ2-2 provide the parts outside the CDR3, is KAGVTQTPRYLIKTRGQQVTLSCSPISGHRSVSWYQQTPGQGLQFLFEYFSETQRNKGNFPGRFSGRQFSNSRSEMNVSTLELGDSALYLCASSLMWRELYGELFFGEGSRLTVL.